Listed below are T cell receptor beta chains from one sample, sequenced in a study of vaccination effects on CD4 cells after COVID-19. The antigens for these receptors are not known. The repertoire was sequenced with immunoSEQ multiplex PCR; TCRdb's copy has only in-frame clones and lacks some. The data show about 43,000 clones, with 70% to 80% seen just once and 10% to 13% held by the top ten. The sequenced sample was CD4+ T cells from PBMCs cultured with SARS-CoV-2 spike peptides, obtained before COVID-19 vaccination. The receptors come from a human donor who received a COVID-19 vaccine. Both conserved end residues are part of each CDR3. D genes are given only for firm matches. Clone size is stated in some rows and not others, as once, few, many or a class when expanded.

TRBJ1-1 | 13 | few | TRBV2 | - | CASSADRNTEAFF | TGTGCCAGCAGCGCGGACAGGAACACTGAAGCTTTCTTT
TRBJ2-3 | 17 | - | TRBV3-1/TRBV3-2 | TRBD2 | CASSSRLAGSLGDTQYF | TGTGCCAGCAGCTCTCGACTAGCGGGGAGCCTAGGGGATACGCAGTATTTT
TRBJ2-5 | 15 | - | TRBV18 | - | CASSRGTGNQETQYF | TGTGCCAGCTCACGGGGTACAGGGAACCAAGAGACCCAGTACTTC
TRBJ2-5 | 16 | - | TRBV7-9 | - | CASSLGTGSPVNNQYF | TGTGCCAGCAGCTTAGGAACAGGGTCCCCGGTTAATAACCAGTACTTC
TRBJ2-6 | 17 | - | TRBV6-2/TRBV6-3 | - | CASSYPQGISGANVLTF | TGTGCCAGCAGTTACCCACAGGGCATTTCTGGGGCCAACGTCCTGACTTTC
TRBJ2-3 | 15 | - | TRBV2 | - | CASSPTRVGTDTQYF | TGTGCCAGCAGCCCGACCAGGGTAGGCACAGATACGCAGTATTTT
TRBJ2-2 | 15 | - | TRBV11-2 | TRBD2 | CASSSGGANTGELFF | TGTGCCAGCAGCTCCGGGGGGGCTAACACCGGGGAGCTGTTTTTT
TRBJ2-2 | 16 | - | TRBV19 | - | CASSIDVSSNTGELFF | TGTGCCAGTAGTATAGACGTCAGTTCGAACACCGGGGAGCTGTTTTTT
TRBJ1-3 | 15 | - | TRBV5-4 | - | CASSFMEQNGNTIYF | TGTGCCAGCAGCTTTATGGAACAGAATGGAAACACCATATATTTT
TRBJ2-5 | 13 | - | TRBV5-1 | - | CASSLPAQETQYF | TGCGCCAGCAGCTTACCCGCTCAAGAGACCCAGTACTTC
TRBJ1-4 | 15 | - | TRBV6-1 | TRBD1 | CASSDMTGGNEKLFF | TGTGCCAGCAGTGATATGACAGGGGGGAATGAAAAACTGTTTTTT
TRBJ1-1 | 13 | - | TRBV2 | TRBD1 | CAGHWTGGTEAFF | TGTGCCGGACATTGGACAGGGGGTACTGAAGCTTTCTTT
TRBJ2-1 | 11 | - | TRBV24-1 | - | CATRVEHEQFF | TGTGCCACCCGAGTTGAACATGAGCAGTTCTTC
TRBJ2-2 | 16 | - | TRBV27 | TRBD2 | CASSLLAGGSAGELFF | TGTGCCAGCAGTTTACTAGCGGGGGGCAGCGCCGGGGAGCTGTTTTTT
TRBJ1-2 | 15 | - | TRBV19 | - | CASSITSKGNYGYTF | TGTGCCAGTAGTATAACCTCAAAGGGGAACTATGGCTACACCTTC
TRBJ2-3 | 18 | - | TRBV6-2/TRBV6-3 | - | CASSYIPVSHPTKDTQYF | TGTGCCAGCAGTTACATCCCCGTGAGTCACCCGACTAAAGATACGCAGTATTTT
TRBJ2-2 | 15 | - | TRBV5-6 | - | CASSLRTSGPGELFF | TGTGCCAGCAGCTTACGGACCTCTGGGCCCGGGGAGCTGTTTTTT
TRBJ1-1 | 13 | - | TRBV11-2 | - | CASSLTQGSEAFF | TGTGCCAGCAGCCTTACACAGGGTTCGGAAGCTTTCTTT
TRBJ1-4 | 14 | - | TRBV5-6 | - | CASGTGRSNEKLFF | TGTGCCAGCGGAACAGGGCGGAGTAATGAAAAACTGTTTTTT
TRBJ2-3 | 17 | - | TRBV9 | TRBD2 | CASSVDLLADRTDTQYF | TGTGCCAGCAGCGTCGATCTTCTAGCGGACCGCACAGATACGCAGTATTTT
TRBJ1-5 | 15 | - | TRBV4-1 | - | CASSPLQVSNQPQHF | TGCGCCAGCAGCCCACTACAGGTTAGCAATCAGCCCCAGCATTTT
TRBJ1-5 | 14 | - | TRBV18 | - | CASSEQGSNQPQHF | TGTGCCAGCTCCGAACAGGGAAGCAATCAGCCCCAGCATTTT
TRBJ2-2 | 15 | - | TRBV7-2 | - | CASSLVRGATGELFF | TGTGCCAGCAGCTTAGTTAGGGGGGCGACCGGGGAGCTGTTTTTT
TRBJ1-2 | 14 | - | TRBV10-1 | TRBD1 | CASSEGGSASGYTF | TGCGCCAGCAGTGAAGGGGGCAGTGCGAGCGGCTACACCTTC
TRBJ1-1 | 15 | once | TRBV5-1 | - | CATTTVGPGNTEAFF | TGCGCCACAACCACCGTAGGACCAGGGAACACTGAAGCTTTCTTT
TRBJ1-6 | 15 | - | TRBV19 | - | CASRDPGQFNSPLHF | TGTGCCAGTAGGGACCCGGGACAATTTAATTCACCCCTCCACTTT
TRBJ1-5 | 13 | few | TRBV5-6 | TRBD1 | CASSWDRNQPQHF | TGTGCCAGCAGCTGGGACAGGAATCAGCCCCAGCATTTT
TRBJ2-1 | 15 | - | TRBV10-3 | TRBD2 | CAISDRGGAYNEQFF | TGTGCCATCAGTGACCGCGGGGGGGCCTACAATGAGCAGTTCTTC
TRBJ1-3 | 17 | few | TRBV3-1/TRBV3-2 | - | CASSQAAWGGGGNTIYF | TGTGCCAGCAGCCAAGCTGCATGGGGGGGAGGTGGAAACACCATATATTTT
TRBJ2-1 | 16 | - | TRBV7-6 | TRBD1 | CASSLGTGGAYNEQFF | TGTGCCAGCAGCTTAGGGACAGGGGGCGCCTACAATGAGCAGTTCTTC
TRBJ1-1 | 13 | - | TRBV6-6 | - | CASSRRENTEAFF | TGTGCCAGCAGCCGACGGGAGAACACTGAAGCTTTCTTT
TRBJ2-5 | 11 | - | TRBV3-1/TRBV3-2 | - | CASRLVGTQYF | TGTGCCAGCAGGCTCGTTGGGACCCAGTACTTC
TRBJ1-6 | 15 | - | TRBV5-1 | - | CASSLDHRADSPLHF | TGCGCCAGCAGCTTGGATCACAGGGCCGATTCACCCCTCCACTTT
TRBJ2-1 | 16 | - | TRBV19 | - | CASSTPVGISYNEQFF | TGTGCCAGTAGCACCCCCGTGGGTATCTCCTACAATGAGCAGTTCTTC
TRBJ2-2 | 14 | medium-sized | TRBV2 | TRBD1 | CASGTGENTGELFF | TGTGCCAGCGGAACAGGGGAGAACACCGGGGAGCTGTTTTTT
TRBJ2-3 | 15 | - | TRBV5-1 | - | CASSVGTEWGDTQYF | TGCGCCAGCAGCGTAGGGACGGAATGGGGGGATACGCAGTATTTT
TRBJ1-1 | 15 | - | TRBV5-1 | TRBD1 | CASSDPGQGETEAFF | TGCGCCAGCAGCGACCCGGGACAGGGGGAGACTGAAGCTTTCTTT
TRBJ1-5 | 14 | - | TRBV19 | - | CASSIDRSNQPQHF | TGTGCCAGTAGTATAGACAGGAGCAATCAGCCCCAGCATTTT
TRBJ2-5 | 15 | - | TRBV9 | - | CASSVASDLQETQYF | TGTGCCAGCAGCGTAGCTTCGGACTTGCAAGAGACCCAGTACTTC
TRBJ1-1 | 15 | - | TRBV7-2 | TRBD1 | CASSLTGGDITEAFF | TGTGCCAGCAGCTTAACAGGGGGCGATATCACTGAAGCTTTCTTT